The clone carrying this TCR beta chain was observed a single time. V gave up 3 bases and J gave up 7 bases; unmatched junction bases: 9. CDR1 and CDR2 (germline): MNHEY, SMNVEV (reference sequence). The CDR3 totals 17 residues. Libraries were prepared by immunoSEQ multiplex PCR; TCRdb keeps only in-frame clonotypes and omits some of them. The sample contains a few hundred thousand clones, roughly 84% of which appear only once. This sample is part of a study of blood T cell repertoires in COVID-19. The receptor was derived from a woman in her thirties or forties who had recovered from COVID-19. The chain carries TRBV27 and TRBJ2-3, with 14 bases lining up with TRBD2. Sequenced: peripheral blood. The CDR3 region has the DNA TGTGCCAGCAGTTTGACTAGCGGGGGGGCTCTGTCGAATACGCAGTATTTT. As protein: CASSLTSGGALSNTQYF.